The rows below give T cell receptor beta chains drawn from one sample of a study of blood T cell repertoires in COVID-19. This table comes from immunoSEQ multiplex PCR, and its TCRdb copy is limited to in-frame clones, with some not included. Seen here are roughly 350,000 clones, around nine tenths observed once, and the top ten hold just under 7.5%. Specimen: peripheral blood. The receptors were gathered from an older woman with COVID-19, enrolled during active disease. CDR3s include the opening cysteine and the closing phenylalanine or tryptophan. The D gene is left open where the match is weak. Some rows have no size entry. The others give once, few or many, or a class for an expanded clone.

D	size	V	J	CDR3	DNA
TRBD2	NA	TRBV2	TRBJ2-3	CASSGLAGADTQYF	TGTGCCAGCAGTGGGTTAGCGGGGGCGGATACGCAGTATTTT
NA	NA	TRBV6-1	TRBJ1-1	CASSEDRNTEAFF	TGTGCCAGCAGTGAAGACAGGAACACTGAAGCTTTCTTT
NA	NA	TRBV5-6	TRBJ1-6	CASSFRLPGMNSPLHF	TGTGCCAGCAGCTTCAGGCTCCCAGGGATGAATTCACCCCTCCACTTT
NA	NA	TRBV7-2	TRBJ2-2	CASSSDSTNTGELFF	TGTGCCAGCAGCTCGGACTCTACGAACACCGGGGAGCTGTTTTTT
TRBD1	NA	TRBV7-9	TRBJ1-2	CASSWGQENYGYTF	TGTGCCAGCAGCTGGGGACAGGAGAACTATGGCTACACCTTC
NA	NA	TRBV5-8	TRBJ2-1	CACQSLRGPLWDEQFF	TGTGCCTGCCAATCCCTGCGGGGGCCTTTATGGGATGAGCAGTTCTTC
NA	NA	TRBV5-6	TRBJ1-1	CASSLTFTGPQAFF	TGTGCCAGCAGCTTAACCTTCACGGGTCCTCAAGCTTTCTTT
NA	NA	TRBV27	TRBJ1-2	CASRSTSANYGYTF	TGTGCCAGTCGCTCGACATCAGCTAACTATGGCTACACCTTC
NA	NA	TRBV2	TRBJ1-3	CASKGASSGNTIYF	TGTGCCTCCAAAGGGGCGAGCTCTGGAAACACCATATATTTT
NA	NA	TRBV5-4	TRBJ1-2	CASSAGDYGYTF	TGTGCCAGCAGCGCAGGGGACTATGGCTACACCTTC
NA	NA	TRBV5-1	TRBJ1-4	CASSPSGGGNEKLFF	TGCGCCAGCAGCCCTAGCGGGGGTGGGAATGAAAAACTGTTTTTT
NA	few	TRBV6-1	TRBJ2-1	CASSRSRGDEQFF	TGTGCCAGCAGCCGGAGCAGGGGCGATGAGCAGTTCTTC
NA	NA	TRBV29-1	TRBJ1-2	CSVEDWGQGFKGYTF	TGCAGCGTTGAAGATTGGGGCCAGGGCTTTAAGGGCTACACCTTC
NA	once	TRBV2	TRBJ2-3	CASEELGDTQYF	TGTGCCAGCGAGGAGCTGGGAGATACGCAGTATTTT
NA	NA	TRBV9	TRBJ1-4	CASSVDVSTNEKLFF	TGTGCCAGCAGCGTAGATGTCTCAACTAATGAAAAACTGTTTTTT
NA	NA	TRBV7-9	TRBJ2-7	CASSSRDMRTYEQYF	TGTGCCAGCAGCTCCCGGGACATGAGAACCTACGAGCAGTACTTC
TRBD2	NA	TRBV5-4	TRBJ2-2	CASSLSQLAGRYTGELFF	TGTGCCAGCAGCCTGAGCCAACTAGCGGGGCGTTACACCGGGGAGCTGTTTTTT
NA	NA	TRBV5-3	TRBJ1-2	CARIVRGDQMDGYTF	TGTGCCAGAATCGTTCGGGGGGACCAAATGGATGGCTACACCTTC
NA	NA	TRBV5-6	TRBJ1-6	CASMSGAYNSPLHF	TGTGCCAGCATGTCAGGGGCCTATAATTCACCCCTCCACTTT
NA	NA	TRBV18	TRBJ1-1	CASSSGVVTEAFF	TGTGCCAGCTCGTCAGGGGTGGTGACTGAAGCTTTCTTT
TRBD1	NA	TRBV9	TRBJ1-2	CASSVGAGGVYYGYTF	TGTGCCAGCAGCGTAGGGGCAGGGGGCGTCTACTATGGCTACACCTTC
TRBD2	NA	TRBV5-3	TRBJ2-7	CARPTSGGPYEQYF	TGTGCCAGACCCACTAGCGGGGGGCCTTACGAGCAGTACTTC
NA	NA	TRBV19	TRBJ2-1	CASSIWLGDVYNEQFF	TGTGCCAGTAGTATATGGTTAGGGGATGTATACAATGAGCAGTTCTTC
NA	NA	TRBV6-1	TRBJ1-1	CASSELAGNTEAFF	TGTGCCAGCAGTGAATTGGCGGGGAACACTGAAGCTTTCTTT
TRBD2	once	TRBV5-6	TRBJ2-1	CASPSLRGGHNEQFF	TGTGCCAGTCCCAGTCTGCGGGGGGGCCACAATGAGCAGTTCTTC
TRBD1	NA	TRBV7-2	TRBJ1-4	CASRGRGSGEKLFF	TGTGCCAGCAGGGGCAGGGGGTCGGGCGAAAAACTGTTTTTT
TRBD2	NA	TRBV4-3	TRBJ2-5	CASSHQLAGEETQYF	TGCGCCAGCAGCCACCAACTAGCGGGGGAAGAGACCCAGTACTTC